These 29 T cell receptor beta chains share one sample of origin, sequenced in a study of identical twins. TCRdb re-analysed the 5' RACE reads in MiXCR, keeping a single row per CDR3 protein. The profile shows 510,000 or so distinct CDR3 sequences, approximately 14% of them singletons. The sample was also reused in another study, on yellow fever vaccine responses in identical twins.

The source material was CD4+ T cells sorted from blood. All receptors come from a woman between 18 and 29 years old in good health.

This clonotype was seen ten or more times. This rearrangement joins TRBV5-1 to TRBJ2-3; D unresolved. This CDR3 is built from 14 residues. Germline CDR1 and CDR2: SGHRS and YFSETQ. The germline V and J ends were trimmed by 4 bases and 3 bases, with 12 bases remaining between them. DNA for the CDR3: TGCGCCAGCAGCCGTCAGTCTGGGACAGATACGCAGTATTTT. Protein product: CASSRQSGTDTQYF. Supplemented by reference TRBV5-1 and TRBJ2-3, the full variable domain reads KAGVTQTPRYLIKTRGQQVTLSCSPISGHRSVSWYQQTPGQGLQFLFEYFSETQRNKGNFPGRFSGRQFSNSRSEMNVSTLELGDSALYLCASSRQSGTDTQYFGPGTRLTVL.

The chain links TRBV12-3 or TRBV12-4 to TRBJ2-3; 14 bases map to TRBD2. V lost 8 bases and J lost 4; bases outside the gene matches: 8. The CDR3 runs 16 residues. The CDR3 here is CASSGGTSGRSDTQYF. DNA for the CDR3: TGTGCCAGCTCGGGGGGGACTAGCGGGAGATCAGATACGCAGTATTTT.

This clonotype turned up a few times. The J gene is TRBJ2-2, the V gene TRBV3-1; possible D gene TRBD2, 5 bases. Germline V lookup: CDR1 LGHDT, CDR2 YNNKEL (reference sequence). CDR3 size: 15 residues. Trimming removed 2 bases at V and 7 bases at J, with 14 bases between. The DNA of the CDR3 is TGTGCCAGCAGCCAACCCGGACTGACCGGCGGGGAGCTGTTTTTT. It encodes CASSQPGLTGGELFF. Full variable domain (missing parts from reference TRBV3-1 and TRBJ2-2): DTAVSQTPKYLVTQMGNDKSIKCEQNLGHDTMYWYKQDSKKFLKIMFSYNNKELIINETVPNRFSPKSPDKAHLNLHINSLELGDSAVYFCASSQPGLTGGELFFGEGSRLTVL.

This clonotype was recorded a few times. The rearrangement links TRBV29-1 to TRBJ1-2; D is possibly TRBD1 (5 bases). The CDR3 has 13 residues. Germline V gives CDR1 SQVTM, CDR2 ANQGSEA. The V end lost 7 bases, the J end lost 3 bases, and 15 bases lay between the germline ends. CDR3 region: CSATSGGYYGYTF. DNA of the CDR3: TGCAGCGCCACCAGCGGGGGGTACTATGGCTACACCTTC.

The gene calls are TRBV20-1 and TRBJ2-3; 8 positions match TRBD2. The CDR3 loop spans 16 amino acids. Germline assignment: CDR1 DFQATT and CDR2 SNEGSKA (reference sequence). With 5 bases clipped from V and 1 base from J, the junction kept 11 bases outside the gene matches. The CDR3 here is CSAQWRLAGRTDTQYF. The CDR3 bases are TGCAGTGCTCAGTGGAGGCTAGCGGGCCGCACAGATACGCAGTATTTT.

The chain links TRBV14 to TRBJ2-3; D may be TRBD1 (5 bases). The CDR3 is made up of 14 amino acids. Germline CDR1 reads SGHDN; CDR2 reads FVKESK. V gave up 3 bases and J gave up 3 bases, with 10 bases separating them. The CDR3 loop is CASSHGQLTDTQYF. For the CDR3, the DNA is TGTGCCAGCAGCCACGGACAACTTACAGATACGCAGTATTTT.

The chain links TRBV20-1 to TRBJ2-7; 16 bases agree with TRBD2. Germline CDR1 reads DFQATT; CDR2 reads SNEGSKA (reference sequence). V lost 6 bases and J lost 7; bases outside the gene matches: 12. The CDR3 is 16 amino acids. The DNA of the CDR3 is TGCAGTGCGACCGGGACTAGCGGGAGGGGACTGGTAGAGCAGTACTTC. Protein product: CSATGTSGRGLVEQYF.

This clonotype was counted a few times. The chain is built from TRBV5-5 and TRBJ1-1; no reliable D call. CDR1 is SGHKS and CDR2 is YYEKEE in the germline V gene (reference sequence). The V gene lost 5 bases and the J gene lost 1 base, with 9 bases spanning the gap. The CDR3 has 13 amino acids. The CDR3 region is CASSSFRNTEAFF. The CDR3 DNA reads TGTGCCAGCAGTTCCTTTAGGAACACTGAAGCTTTCTTT.

The chain combines TRBV13 with TRBJ2-7; no reliable D call. V gave up 5 bases and J gave up 7 bases, with 27 bases separating them. Germline V gene sequence: CDR1 PRHDT, CDR2 FYEKMQ (reference sequence). The CDR3 contains 17 residues. This CDR3 is CASSPLLSTEPTREQYF. The CDR3 nucleotides are TGTGCCAGCAGCCCCCTGCTCTCGACCGAGCCTACCAGAGAGCAGTACTTC.

At least ten counts were recorded for this clonotype. V gene TRBV27 combines with J gene TRBJ2-7; 7 bases match TRBD1. CDR1 MNHEY and CDR2 SMNVEV come from the germline V gene (reference sequence). Unmatched junction bases numbered 2, after V lost 4 bases and J lost 2 bases. CDR3 size: 13 residues. This CDR3 reads CASSYRGPYEQYF. CDR3 in DNA: TGTGCCAGCAGTTACAGGGGTCCCTACGAGCAGTACTTC.

Only a few counts were recorded for this clonotype. The rearrangement joins TRBV29-1 to TRBJ2-3, with TRBD2 matching 11 bases. V was pared by 7 bases and J by 2 bases, with 8 bases of the junction left unmatched. CDR1 and CDR2 (germline): SQVTM, ANQGSEA. This CDR3 is built from 15 residues. CDR3 coding DNA: TGCAGCGCTGCCCCGACTAGCGGGACCACAGATACGCAGTATTTT. Protein product: CSAAPTSGTTDTQYF.

This clonotype was detected ten times or more. The rearrangement joins TRBV20-1 to TRBJ1-2; a possible D gene is TRBD1 (6 bases). Trimming removed 6 bases from V and 4 bases from J, with 12 bases in between. The germline V gene has CDR1 DFQATT and CDR2 SNEGSKA (reference sequence). The CDR3 covers 12 residues. The CDR3 region has the DNA TGCAGTGCCCAGACAGGTGGCTATGGCTACACCTTC. Its protein product is CSAQTGGYGYTF.

This clonotype was detected ten times or more. The chain carries TRBV5-5 and TRBJ1-1; D remains unclear. V was shortened by 4 bases and J by 6 bases, with 16 bases between the two germline ends. Looked up from germline, CDR1 is SGHKS and CDR2 is YYEKEE (reference sequence). CDR3 length: 14 residues. The CDR3, as DNA: TGTGCCAGCAGCCCCTCACATGGTGGGTCTGAAGCTTTCTTT. The encoded protein is CASSPSHGGSEAFF.

The chain uses TRBV20-1 and TRBJ2-5; 8 positions match TRBD2. This CDR3 is 16 amino acids long. The germline gives CDR1 DFQATT, CDR2 SNEGSKA (reference sequence). Trimming cost V 1 base and J 3 bases; bases outside gene matches: 10. The CDR3 DNA sequence: TGCAGTGCTAGAGCTAAACGGGGGGGACCTAAAGAGACCCAGTACTTC. Translation: CSARAKRGGPKETQYF.

This clonotype showed up just a few times. This sequence joins TRBV6-1 and TRBJ2-5; 14 nucleotides agree with TRBD2. V shed 1 base and J 5 bases; nucleotides not matched to a gene: 6. From germline, CDR1 is MNHNS and CDR2 SASEGT. The CDR3 covers 17 residues. CDR3 sequence (DNA): TGTGCCAGCAGTGAAGGGGGGGGACTAGCGGGGGTGGAGACCCAGTACTTC. It is translated as CASSEGGGLAGVETQYF.

There are a few counts of this clonotype. The rearrangement links TRBV15 to TRBJ1-1; D is uncertain. V lost 1 base to trimming and J lost 10 bases, with 7 bases between them. CDR1 and CDR2 from the germline V gene are LNHNV and YYDKDF (reference sequence). The CDR3 is 11 residues long. CDR3 residues: CATSRGLAAFF. The DNA for the CDR3 is TGTGCCACCAGCAGAGGATTAGCAGCTTTCTTT.

The sample holds a few counts of this clonotype. The chain combines TRBV19 with TRBJ2-7; D may correspond to TRBD1 or TRBD2 (5 bases each). The CDR3 covers 14 residues. The V gene's germline CDR1 is LNHDA and CDR2 SQIVND (reference sequence). The V and J ends lost 7 bases and 2 bases respectively, with 15 bases between them. CDR3 region: CASKGTESPYEQYF. The CDR3 coding sequence is TGTGCCAGTAAGGGGACGGAAAGCCCCTACGAGCAGTACTTC.

The chain employs TRBV7-6 and TRBJ1-5; a possible D gene is TRBD1 (6 bases). Germline V gene lookup returns CDR1 SGHVS and CDR2 FNYEAQ. This CDR3 has 16 residues. Trimming pared 3 bases from V and 2 bases from J, leaving 14 bases between. The chain's CDR3 is CASSLKGGAGNQPQHF. CDR3 DNA sequence: TGTGCCAGCAGCTTGAAAGGGGGTGCTGGCAATCAGCCCCAGCATTTT.

This clonotype has more than one count but fewer than ten. The V and J genes are TRBV6-1 and TRBJ2-2; D call uncertain. The CDR3 loop spans 14 amino acids. The germline V and J ends were trimmed by 6 bases and 5 bases, with 13 bases remaining between them. CDR1 MNHNS and CDR2 SASEGT come from the germline V gene. CDR3 protein: CASRFGGFTGELFF. Here the CDR3 DNA reads TGTGCCAGCAGATTCGGTGGGTTTACCGGGGAGCTGTTTTTT.

This sequence joins TRBV5-5 and TRBJ2-3, with 9 bases that match TRBD2. V was pared by 4 bases and J by 4 bases, with 7 bases of the junction left unmatched. The CDR3 sequence is 15 residues long. Germline V gene lookup returns CDR1 SGHKS and CDR2 YYEKEE (reference sequence). The CDR3 DNA follows: TGTGCCAGCAGCCTAGCGGGGCCATGGGCAGATACGCAGTATTTT. Translated, it gives CASSLAGPWADTQYF.

This clonotype has more than one count but fewer than ten. This chain connects TRBV10-3 to TRBJ2-7; the D gene is possibly TRBD1 (5 bases). V was cut by 3 bases and J by 0 bases, with 18 bases left in between. This CDR3 comprises 17 residues. Germline V gives CDR1 ENHRY, CDR2 SYGVKD. CDR3 protein: CAISEGQRPQSSYEQYV. The CDR3 DNA reads as TGTGCCATCAGTGAAGGACAACGGCCCCAAAGCTCCTACGAGCAGTACGTC.

The chain combines TRBV5-1 with TRBJ2-1; 7 bases are shared with TRBD1. CDR1 is SGHRS, CDR2 YFSETQ, per germline. This CDR3 spans 15 amino acids. V shed 2 bases, J shed 3 bases, and the junction held 5 bases outside the gene matches. CDR3 sequence reads: CASSFTGENYNEQFF. In DNA form, the CDR3 reads TGCGCCAGCAGCTTTACAGGGGAGAACTACAATGAGCAGTTCTTC.

The V and J genes are TRBV5-1 and TRBJ2-7, with 9 bases matching TRBD1. CDR1 SGHRS and CDR2 YFSETQ come from the germline V gene. This CDR3 contains 13 residues. The trim removed 1 base at V and 6 bases at J, leaving 2 bases unmatched. The DNA for the CDR3 is TGCGCCAGCAGCTTGACAGGGGGCAGCGAGCAGTACGTC. Residues: CASSLTGGSEQYV.

The chain couples TRBV10-3 to TRBJ2-1; TRBD2 aligns across 9 bases. In germline, CDR1 is ENHRY, CDR2 SYGVKD. There are 15 residues in the CDR3. V trimming: 2 bases; J trimming: 5 bases; junction bases outside the gene matches: 4. In nucleotides, the CDR3 is TGTGCCATCAGTGAGAGGCGGGAGGGGGACAATGAGCAGTTCTTC. Its translation: CAISERREGDNEQFF.

The sample holds a few counts of this clonotype. V gene TRBV12-3 or TRBV12-4 combines with J gene TRBJ2-1; a weak D match, TRBD2 (5 bases). This CDR3 has 13 amino acids. The ends were cut back, 3 bases at V and 6 bases at J, with 9 bases in the middle. CDR3 region: CASSFRLANEQFF. The DNA for the CDR3 is TGTGCCAGCAGTTTTCGGCTAGCCAATGAGCAGTTCTTC.

This clonotype was observed at least ten times. The rearrangement uses TRBV6-1 and TRBJ1-5; D ambiguous. V lost 5 bases and J lost 3, with 11 bases in between. This CDR3 contains 14 residues. The germline V gene has CDR1 MNHNS and CDR2 SASEGT. CDR3: CASSLRANNQPQHF. Here the CDR3 DNA reads TGTGCCAGCAGTCTGAGGGCGAACAATCAGCCCCAGCATTTT.

Only a few counts were recorded for this clonotype. The chain employs TRBV6-2 or TRBV6-3 and TRBJ2-7; possibly TRBD1 for D (6 bases). The V and J ends lost 6 bases and 0 bases respectively, with 12 bases between them. CDR1 is MNHEY and CDR2 is SVGEGT in the germline V gene. This CDR3 region has 14 residues. CDR3 protein: CASSLDRFSYEQYV. The DNA for the CDR3 is TGTGCCAGCAGCCTAGACAGGTTCTCCTACGAGCAGTACGTC.

In this sample, this clonotype turned up many times. The chain combines TRBV5-1 with TRBJ2-7; possibly TRBD2 for D (5 bases). V dropped 1 base and J dropped 4 bases, with 9 bases sitting between them. Germline V CDR1 and CDR2: SGHRS, YFSETQ. This CDR3 comprises 13 residues. CDR3 sequence (DNA): TGCGCCAGCAGCTTGTTGGGGAGTTACGAGCAGTACTTC. It is translated as CASSLLGSYEQYF.

This chain uses TRBV5-1 with TRBJ2-7; TRBD1 matches 7 bases. Germline V lookup: CDR1 SGHRS, CDR2 YFSETQ. J lost 5 bases, V lost 4 bases, and 9 bases had no gene match. This CDR3 has 14 amino acids. This chain's CDR3 is CASSPGQEWDEQYV. For the CDR3, the DNA is TGCGCCAGCAGCCCCGGACAGGAATGGGACGAGCAGTACGTC.